The 16 T cell receptor beta chains reported below all come from one sample, sequenced in a study of blood T cell repertoires in COVID-19. Assay used: immunoSEQ multiplex PCR; TCRdb lists only in-frame clones, some missing. The table lists 88,000 or so clones, 65% to 90% of them singletons. The sequenced material came from peripheral blood. These receptors all stem from a man between 60 and 75 years old with acute or convalescent COVID-19.

The chain combines TRBV15 with TRBJ1-5; D is perhaps TRBD1 (5 bases). V was shortened by 5 bases and J by 3 bases, with 14 bases between the two germline ends. Germline V gives CDR1 LNHNV, CDR2 YYDKDF (reference sequence). CDR3 size: 15 residues. The CDR3 sequence is CATSVGGGTNQPQHF. In nucleotides, the CDR3 is TGTGCCACCAGCGTAGGTGGAGGGACCAATCAGCCCCAGCATTTT.

CDR3 DNA sequence: TGTGCCAGCTCACCACAATCGTACGAGCAGTACTTC. Translation: CASSPQSYEQYF. The chain recombines TRBV18 with TRBJ2-7; D is uncertain. The CDR3 has 12 amino acids. Looked up from germline, CDR1 is KGHSH and CDR2 is LQKENI. V gave up 1 base and J gave up 4 bases, with 5 bases separating them.

In the case of this clone: Its ends do not fully match the called genes, so a read error is possible. The chain uses TRBV2 and TRBJ1-2; a weak D match, TRBD1 (5 bases). The CDR3 sequence is 14 residues long. Per the germline V gene, CDR1 is SNHLY and CDR2 is FYNNEI. The CDR3 loop is CASTEQNQGYGYTF. CDR3 nucleotide sequence: TGTGCCAGCACTGAACAGAATCAGGGCTATGGCTACACCTTC.

The chain combines TRBV6-6 with TRBJ1-2, with D uncertain. Germline V lookup: CDR1 MNHNY, CDR2 SVGAGI (reference sequence). The V gene lost 8 bases and the J gene lost 8 bases, with 15 bases spanning the gap. This CDR3 contains 12 residues. The CDR3: CASLLMGEGYTF. The CDR3 DNA sequence: TGTGCCAGCCTACTAATGGGTGAGGGCTACACCTTC.

This CDR3 reads CATSRAGLNPYEQYF. In nucleotides, the CDR3 is TGTGCCACCAGCAGAGCCGGGTTGAACCCCTACGAGCAGTACTTC. The rearrangement uses TRBV15 and TRBJ2-7; D remains ambiguous. CDR1 is LNHNV, CDR2 YYDKDF, per germline (reference sequence). There are 15 residues in the CDR3. Trimming removed 1 base from V and 2 bases from J, with 12 bases in between.

J is TRBJ1-6 and V is TRBV5-4; D call uncertain. V was pared by 2 bases and J by 4 bases, with 7 bases between. Germline V gene sequence: CDR1 SGHNT, CDR2 YYREEE (reference sequence). The CDR3 loop spans 14 amino acids. For the CDR3, the DNA is TGTGCCAGCAGCTTAAGGGAGTATAATTCACCCCTCCACTTT. Translated: CASSLREYNSPLHF.

The chain has TRBV11-3 and TRBJ2-2, with 7 bases aligning to TRBD1. Trimming at V came to 2 bases and at J to 7 bases, leaving 7 bases not matched to a gene. The germline gives CDR1 SGHNT, CDR2 YENEEA. The CDR3 spans 15 residues. CDR3 loop: CASSLTGVSSGELFF. The CDR3, as DNA: TGTGCCAGCAGCTTAACAGGGGTATCGAGCGGGGAGCTGTTTTTT.

The chain has TRBV7-3 and TRBJ2-2; possibly TRBD1 for D (5 bases). V lost 3 bases and J 7 bases, leaving 9 bases between the germline ends. Per the germline V gene, CDR1 is SGHTA and CDR2 is FQGTGA. This CDR3 has 13 amino acids. As DNA, the CDR3 is TGTGCCAGCAGCTTCCGTAGGGGCGGGGAGCTGTTTTTT. Translating it yields CASSFRRGGELFF.

This rearrangement joins TRBV5-1 to TRBJ1-1, with 7 nucleotides matching TRBD1. There are 15 residues in the CDR3. After removal of 0 bases from V and 1 base from J, the junction contained 3 bases not matched to a gene. Looked up from germline, CDR1 is SGHRS and CDR2 is YFSETQ. Here the CDR3 reads CASSLVGGPNTEAFF. The CDR3 bases are TGCGCCAGCAGCTTGGTAGGGGGCCCGAACACTGAAGCTTTCTTT.

The genes are TRBV2 and TRBJ1-2, with TRBD1 identical over 10 bases. Germline-derived CDR1 and CDR2 are SNHLY and FYNNEI. J gave up 6 bases and V 8 bases, and 9 bases lay outside the gene matches. This CDR3 contains 14 residues. For the CDR3, the DNA is TGTGCCAGCGAAACGGGACAGGGGACTCATGGCTACACCTTC. Amino acids: CASETGQGTHGYTF. Full variable domain (rest looked up from reference TRBV2 and TRBJ1-2): EPEVTQTPSHQVTQMGQEVILRCVPISNHLYFYWYRQILGQKVEFLVSFYNNEISEKSEIFDDQFSVERPDGSNFTLKIRSTKLEDSAMYFCASETGQGTHGYTFGSGTRLTVV.

The gene calls are TRBV18 and TRBJ1-1; possibly TRBD1 for D (6 bases). Germline V gene data show CDR1 as KGHSH and CDR2 as LQKENI. V was pared by 2 bases and J by 2 bases, with 15 bases between. The CDR3 is 16 residues long. CDR3 DNA sequence: TGTGCCAGCTCACCAACAACCGGGACATTCAACACTGAAGCTTTCTTT. This gives the protein CASSPTTGTFNTEAFF.

This clone was observed a handful of times. The DNA of the CDR3 is TGTGCCAGCAGTGGCGACAGGGTCTATGGCTACACCTTC. It yields the protein CASSGDRVYGYTF. The chain uses TRBV6-2 or TRBV6-3 and TRBJ1-2; 7 bases line up with TRBD1. The V and J ends lost 5 bases and 4 bases, in that order; junction bases with no gene match: 4. The CDR3 is 13 amino acids. CDR1 is MNHEY, CDR2 SVGEGT, per germline.

The genes are TRBV7-2 and TRBJ2-7; possibly TRBD1 for D (6 bases). Deletions cut 4 bases from V and 6 bases from J, with 25 bases between. The CDR3 runs to 17 residues. The germline V gene encodes CDR1 SGHTA and CDR2 FQGNSA. The CDR3 protein is CASSSTTGTLLGIEQYF. Here the CDR3 DNA reads TGTGCCAGCAGCTCTACGACGGGGACACTTCTTGGGATCGAGCAGTACTTC.

The chain recombines TRBV20-1 with TRBJ2-7, with 7 positions matching TRBD1. V lost 6 bases to trimming and J lost 5 bases; unmatched junction nucleotides: 4. This CDR3 is built from 11 residues. Germline CDR1 reads DFQATT; CDR2 reads SNEGSKA (reference sequence). The CDR3 spells CSAATGNEQYF. CDR3 sequence (DNA): TGCAGTGCGGCGACAGGGAACGAGCAGTACTTC.

As for this clone: Sequence at one end of the junction differs from germline and may be a read error. The V and J genes are TRBV13 and TRBJ1-1, with 9 bases that match TRBD1. The CDR3 runs to 16 residues. Looked up from germline, CDR1 is PRHDT and CDR2 is FYEKMQ (reference sequence). CDR3: CASSRPGTGLNAEAFF. CDR3 DNA sequence: TGTGCCAGCAGCCGTCCCGGGACAGGGCTGAACGCTGAAGCTTTCTTT.

The J gene is TRBJ2-7, the V gene TRBV19, with D perhaps TRBD1 (6 bases). Trimming removed 4 bases at V and 1 base at J, with 14 bases between. Germline V gene data show CDR1 as LNHDA and CDR2 as SQIVND (reference sequence). The CDR3 loop spans 15 amino acids. The CDR3 loop is CASSKGTGFSYEQYF. Here the CDR3 DNA reads TGTGCCAGTAGTAAGGGTACAGGGTTTTCCTACGAGCAGTACTTC.